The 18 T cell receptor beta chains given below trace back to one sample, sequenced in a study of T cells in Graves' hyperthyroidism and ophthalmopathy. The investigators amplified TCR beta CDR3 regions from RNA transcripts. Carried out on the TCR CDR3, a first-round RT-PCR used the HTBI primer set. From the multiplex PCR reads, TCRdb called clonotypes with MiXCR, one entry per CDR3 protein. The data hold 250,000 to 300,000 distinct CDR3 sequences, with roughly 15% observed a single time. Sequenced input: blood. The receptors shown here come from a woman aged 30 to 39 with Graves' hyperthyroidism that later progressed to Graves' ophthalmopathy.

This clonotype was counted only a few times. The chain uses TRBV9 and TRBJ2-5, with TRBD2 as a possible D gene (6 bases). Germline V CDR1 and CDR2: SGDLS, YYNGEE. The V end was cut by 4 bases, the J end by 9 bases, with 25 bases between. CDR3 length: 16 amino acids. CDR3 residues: CASSPSGSRTSGAQYF. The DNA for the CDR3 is TGTGCCAGCAGCCCCTCGGGGAGCCGGACCTCGGGGGCCCAGTACTTC.

The CDR3 protein is CASSVPHSGRTDTQYF. CDR3 in DNA: TGTGCCAGCAGCGTACCCCACAGCGGGAGAACAGATACGCAGTATTTT. This chain connects TRBV9 to TRBJ2-3; TRBD2 agrees at 8 bases. Germline CDR1 reads SGDLS; CDR2 reads YYNGEE. The CDR3 has 16 residues. Trimming took 1 base from V and 3 from J; bases not matched to a gene: 7.

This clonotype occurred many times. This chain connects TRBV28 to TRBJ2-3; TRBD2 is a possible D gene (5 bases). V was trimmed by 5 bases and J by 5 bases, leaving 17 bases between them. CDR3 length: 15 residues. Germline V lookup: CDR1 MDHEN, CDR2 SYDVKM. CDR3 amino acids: CASSPYGPGEDTQYF. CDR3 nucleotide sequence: TGTGCCAGCAGTCCCTACGGCCCCGGGGAAGATACGCAGTATTTT.

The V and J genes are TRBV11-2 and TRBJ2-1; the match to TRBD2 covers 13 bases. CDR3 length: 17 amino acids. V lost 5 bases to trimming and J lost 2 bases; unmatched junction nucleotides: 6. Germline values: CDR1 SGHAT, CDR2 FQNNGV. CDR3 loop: CASSVTSGRGAYNEQFF. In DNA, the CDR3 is TGTGCCAGCAGCGTAACTAGCGGGAGGGGGGCCTACAATGAGCAGTTCTTC.

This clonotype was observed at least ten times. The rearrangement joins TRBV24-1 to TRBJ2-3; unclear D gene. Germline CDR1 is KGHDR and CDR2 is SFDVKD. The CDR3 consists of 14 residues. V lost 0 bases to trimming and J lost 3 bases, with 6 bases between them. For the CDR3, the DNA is TGTGCCACCAGTGATTTGGGCGTTACAGATACGCAGTATTTT. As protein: CATSDLGVTDTQYF.

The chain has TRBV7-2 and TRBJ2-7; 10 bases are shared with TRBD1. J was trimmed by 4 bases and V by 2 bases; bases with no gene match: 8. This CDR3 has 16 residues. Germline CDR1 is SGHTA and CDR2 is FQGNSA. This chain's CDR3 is CASSLWGGTGEYEQYF. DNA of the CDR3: TGTGCCAGCAGCTTATGGGGGGGGACAGGGGAGTACGAGCAGTACTTC.

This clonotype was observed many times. CDR3 amino acids: CASSPRTGVTYEQYF. CDR3 DNA: TGTGCCAGCAGTCCCCGGACAGGGGTCACCTACGAGCAGTACTTC. The rearrangement uses TRBV28 and TRBJ2-7; 9 bases align to TRBD1. The CDR3 covers 15 residues. CDR1 is MDHEN, CDR2 SYDVKM, per germline. V was pared by 5 bases and J by 2 bases, with 7 bases of the junction left unmatched.

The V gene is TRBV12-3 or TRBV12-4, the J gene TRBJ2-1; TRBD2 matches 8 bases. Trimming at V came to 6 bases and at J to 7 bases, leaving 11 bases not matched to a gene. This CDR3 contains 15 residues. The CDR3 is CASSRTGGQRNEQFF. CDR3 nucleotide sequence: TGTGCCAGCAGCCGAACGGGGGGGCAGCGAAATGAGCAGTTCTTC.

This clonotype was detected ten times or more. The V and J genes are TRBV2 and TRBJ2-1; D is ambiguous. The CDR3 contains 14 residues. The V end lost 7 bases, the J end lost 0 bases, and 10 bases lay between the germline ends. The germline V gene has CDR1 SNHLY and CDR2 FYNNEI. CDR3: CASTDQSSYNEQFF. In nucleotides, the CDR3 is TGTGCCAGCACCGACCAGAGCTCCTACAATGAGCAGTTCTTC.

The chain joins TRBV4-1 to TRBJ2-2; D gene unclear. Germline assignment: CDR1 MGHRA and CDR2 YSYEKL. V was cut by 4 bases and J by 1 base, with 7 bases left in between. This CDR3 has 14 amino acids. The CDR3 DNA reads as TGCGCCAGCAGCCCGGTATTGAACACCGGGGAGCTGTTTTTT. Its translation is CASSPVLNTGELFF.

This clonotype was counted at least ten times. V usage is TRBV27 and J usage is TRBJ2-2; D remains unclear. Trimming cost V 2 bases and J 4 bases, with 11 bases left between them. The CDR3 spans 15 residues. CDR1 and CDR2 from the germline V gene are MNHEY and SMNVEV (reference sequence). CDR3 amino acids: CASSLRTRLTGELFF. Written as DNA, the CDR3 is TGTGCCAGCAGTTTAAGGACCCGGCTCACCGGGGAGCTGTTTTTT.

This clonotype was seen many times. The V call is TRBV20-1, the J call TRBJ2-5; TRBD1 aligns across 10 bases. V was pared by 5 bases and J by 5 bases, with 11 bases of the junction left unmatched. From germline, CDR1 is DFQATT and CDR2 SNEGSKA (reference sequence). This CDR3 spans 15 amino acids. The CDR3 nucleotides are TGCAGTGCTGCAATGACAGGGGGCCATGGGGAGACCCAGTACTTC. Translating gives CSAAMTGGHGETQYF.

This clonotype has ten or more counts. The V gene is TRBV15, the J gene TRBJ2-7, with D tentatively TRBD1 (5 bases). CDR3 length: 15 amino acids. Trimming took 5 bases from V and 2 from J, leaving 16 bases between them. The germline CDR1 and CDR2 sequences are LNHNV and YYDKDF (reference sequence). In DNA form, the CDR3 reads TGTGCCACCAGCCTTACAGGTTTCTACACCTACGAGCAGTACTTC. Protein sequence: CATSLTGFYTYEQYF.

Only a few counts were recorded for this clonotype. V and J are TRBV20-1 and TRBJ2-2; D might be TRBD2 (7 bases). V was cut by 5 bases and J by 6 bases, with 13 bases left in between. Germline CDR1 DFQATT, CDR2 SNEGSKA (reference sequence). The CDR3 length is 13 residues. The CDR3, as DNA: TGCAGTGCTCTCACAGGGAGGGCCGGGGAGCTGTTTTTT. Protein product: CSALTGRAGELFF.

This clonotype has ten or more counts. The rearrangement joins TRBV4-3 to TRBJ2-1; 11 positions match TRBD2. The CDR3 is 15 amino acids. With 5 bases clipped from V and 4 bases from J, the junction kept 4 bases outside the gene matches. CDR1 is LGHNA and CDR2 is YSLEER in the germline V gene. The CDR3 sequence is CASSARLAGYNEQFF. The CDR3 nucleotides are TGCGCCAGCAGCGCCCGACTAGCGGGATACAATGAGCAGTTCTTC.

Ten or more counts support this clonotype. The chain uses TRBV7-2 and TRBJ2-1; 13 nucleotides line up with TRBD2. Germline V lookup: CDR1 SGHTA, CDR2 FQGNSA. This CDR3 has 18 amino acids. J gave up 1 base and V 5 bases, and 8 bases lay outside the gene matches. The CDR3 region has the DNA TGTGCCAGCAGCCCGCGGACTAGCGGGAGAAGGTCCTACAATGAGCAGTTCTTC. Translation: CASSPRTSGRRSYNEQFF.

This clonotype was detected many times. CDR3 DNA: TGTGCCGGAAAGACAGGGCCCAGCTCCTACGAGCAGTACTTC. It yields the protein CAGKTGPSSYEQYF. J is TRBJ2-7 and V is TRBV30, with 7 bases lining up with TRBD1. The V gene's germline CDR1 is GTSNPN and CDR2 SVGIG (reference sequence). The CDR3 extends over 14 amino acids. The V and J ends lost 8 bases and 0 bases, in that order; junction bases with no gene match: 10.

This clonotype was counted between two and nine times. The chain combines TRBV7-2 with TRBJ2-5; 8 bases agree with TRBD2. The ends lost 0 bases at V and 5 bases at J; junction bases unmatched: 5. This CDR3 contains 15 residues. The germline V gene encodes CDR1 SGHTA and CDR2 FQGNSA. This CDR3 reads CASSLAGSGSETQYF. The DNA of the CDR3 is TGTGCCAGCAGCTTAGCGGGGAGCGGGAGTGAGACCCAGTACTTC.